Below, one TCR beta chain is given with its context. Germline CDR1 DFQATT, CDR2 SNEGSKA (reference sequence). The CDR3 runs to 13 residues. V lost 5 bases, J lost 8 bases, and 7 bases stayed unmatched. This entry comes from a study of blood T cells in healthy people across ages. The use of a sample-barcoded 5' primer and a J-beta primer mix characterized a second PCR of about 7 to 12 cycles. TCRdb redid the calling of the 5' RACE reads with MiXCR, one entry per CDR3 protein. The repertoire consists of hundreds of thousands of distinct CDR3 sequences, with around half occurring once and the leading ten covering 25% to 35%.

The source material was blood. This rearrangement joins TRBV20-1 to TRBJ2-1; TRBD2 agrees at 9 bases. The clonotype comes from a woman aged 55-70 years in good health. The CDR3 loop is CSASAGGPHEQFF. The CDR3 nucleotides read TGCAGTGCTTCTGCGGGAGGGCCCCATGAGCAGTTCTTC.